These T cell receptor beta chains were read from a single sample in a study of CD8 T cells in Susac syndrome. TCRdb redid the calling of the immunoSEQ multiplex PCR reads with MiXCR, one entry per CDR3 protein. The data contain some 160,000 distinct CDR3 sequences, approximately 96% of them seen just once; the ten biggest clones take up roughly 0.16%. Sequencing used CD8+ T cells from PBMCs. These receptors were taken from a human donor with multiple sclerosis. Each CDR3 is given with its conserved first and last residue. A D gene is named only where the DNA matches it firmly. Rows may omit the clone size; those that give it use once, few, many or a size class.

>TRBD2|TRBJ2-6|-|TRBV24-1
CATSPGGSGANVLTF
TGTGCCACCAGTCCGGGGGGCTCTGGGGCCAACGTCCTGACTTTC
>TRBD2|TRBJ2-5|-|TRBV28
CASSLAGGPGETQYF
TGTGCCAGCAGTTTAGCGGGAGGGCCGGGAGAGACCCAGTACTTC
>TRBD2|TRBJ2-5|-|TRBV29-1
CSVDFSGVGETQYF
TGCAGCGTTGATTTTAGCGGGGTAGGAGAGACCCAGTACTTC
>TRBD2|TRBJ2-5|once|TRBV3-1
CASTRTREQETQYF
TGTGCCAGCACCCGGACTAGAGAACAAGAGACCCAGTACTTC
>TRBD1|TRBJ2-7|-|TRBV15
CATSSSGGKTYEQYF
TGTGCCACCAGCTCGTCAGGGGGCAAAACCTACGAGCAGTACTTC
>-|TRBJ2-7|once|TRBV27
CASSQTPGPLYEQYF
TGTGCCAGCAGCCAGACCCCGGGACCGCTGTATGAGCAGTACTTC
>TRBD2|TRBJ2-1|-|TRBV2
CASSEFVAGVNYEQFF
TGTGCCAGCAGTGAATTTGTGGCGGGAGTGAATTATGAGCAGTTCTTC
>TRBD2|TRBJ2-1|-|TRBV2
CASRDQTSADNEQFF
TGTGCCAGCAGGGACCAGACTAGCGCGGACAATGAGCAGTTCTTC
>-|TRBJ2-7|-|TRBV12-3/TRBV12-4
CASSCEATPYEQYF
TGTGCCAGCAGTTGTGAGGCCACTCCCTACGAGCAGTACTTC
>-|TRBJ2-7|-|TRBV29-1
CSVEDRASESEVYEQYF
TGCAGCGTTGAAGATCGGGCCAGTGAGTCAGAGGTCTACGAGCAGTACTTC
>-|TRBJ1-1|-|TRBV12-5
CASPPGGFEAFF
TGTGCTAGTCCCCCTGGGGGATTTGAAGCTTTCTTT
>-|TRBJ1-5|-|TRBV10-3
CAISEYSNQPQHF
TGTGCCATCAGTGAATATAGCAATCAGCCCCAGCATTTT
>-|TRBJ1-1|-|TRBV9
CASSVGRAGAEAFF
TGTGCCAGCAGCGTAGGGCGGGCCGGGGCTGAAGCTTTCTTT
>-|TRBJ1-1|once|TRBV25-1
CASSELGQNTEAFF
TGTGCCAGCAGTGAATTGGGACAGAACACTGAAGCTTTCTTT
>-|TRBJ2-7|few|TRBV2
CASSEVAVPEQYF
TGTGCCAGCAGTGAAGTCGCCGTTCCAGAGCAGTACTTC
>-|TRBJ2-1|-|TRBV5-6
CASSLGGAPSSYNEQFF
TGTGCCAGCAGCCTGGGGGGCGCCCCAAGCTCCTACAATGAGCAGTTCTTC
>-|TRBJ2-7|-|TRBV7-9
CASSLFNEQYF
TGTGCCAGCAGCTTGTTTAACGAGCAGTACTTC
>-|TRBJ2-1|once|TRBV15
CATSRFWGSGAGVSYNEQFF
TGTGCCACCAGCAGGTTTTGGGGCTCTGGGGCCGGGGTCTCCTACAATGAGCAGTTCTTC
>TRBD1|TRBJ1-2|-|TRBV29-1
CSVGDRVPGGYGYTF
TGCAGCGTTGGGGACAGGGTCCCGGGTGGCTATGGCTACACCTTC
>-|TRBJ1-2|-|TRBV30
CAWAEGLRGGYTF
TGTGCCTGGGCCGAAGGGCTACGCGGTGGCTACACCTTC
>-|TRBJ2-7|-|TRBV27
CASSLVWAGDLHEQYF
TGTGCCAGCAGTTTAGTCTGGGCAGGGGATCTCCACGAGCAGTACTTC
>TRBD2|TRBJ2-7|-|TRBV13
CASSPERDGYEQYF
TGTGCCAGCAGCCCCGAGCGGGATGGGTACGAGCAGTACTTC
>TRBD1|TRBJ2-7|-|TRBV7-8
CASSGTGQGTYEQYF
TGTGCCAGCAGCGGAACGGGACAGGGAACCTACGAGCAGTACTTC
>-|TRBJ2-2|-|TRBV11-2
CASRPGNRTGELFF
TGTGCCAGCAGGCCAGGCAACAGGACCGGGGAGCTGTTTTTT
>-|TRBJ2-1|-|TRBV28
CASSFRPLGYEQFF
TGTGCCAGCAGTTTCCGACCCTTGGGGTATGAGCAGTTCTTC
>-|TRBJ2-7|-|TRBV30
CAWSVLGYEQYF
TGTGCCTGGAGTGTACTGGGGTACGAGCAGTACTTC
>-|TRBJ1-1|few|TRBV6-5
CASLDAGTEAFF
TGTGCCAGCCTAGACGCAGGGACTGAAGCTTTCTTT
>-|TRBJ2-7|-|TRBV20-1
CSARDHSRGGYEQYF
TGCAGTGCTAGAGATCACTCCAGGGGAGGCTACGAGCAGTACTTC
>-|TRBJ2-5|-|TRBV7-9
CASSLGLQETQYF
TGTGCCAGCAGCTTGGGGCTCCAAGAGACCCAGTACTTC
>-|TRBJ2-7|-|TRBV19
CASSILEGASYEQYF
TGTGCCAGTAGTATTCTCGAAGGGGCCTCCTACGAGCAGTACTTC
>-|TRBJ2-6|-|TRBV30
CAWRLLGANVLTF
TGTGCCTGGAGGCTATTAGGGGCCAACGTCCTGACTTTC
>TRBD2|TRBJ2-1|-|TRBV7-9
CASSGTSVNHEQFF
TGTGCCAGCAGCGGGACTAGCGTTAACCATGAGCAGTTCTTC
>-|TRBJ1-1|-|TRBV2
CASSEGRMNTEAFF
TGTGCCAGCAGTGAGGGCCGGATGAACACTGAAGCTTTCTTT
>-|TRBJ1-1|-|TRBV18
CASSPRDGRGSNTEAFF
TGTGCCAGCTCACCTCGGGACGGGCGGGGCTCCAACACTGAAGCTTTCTTT
>-|TRBJ2-3|-|TRBV28
CASSLFQDTQYF
TGTGCCAGCAGTTTATTTCAAGATACGCAGTATTTT
>-|TRBJ2-5|-|TRBV27
CASSYRGLPQETQYF
TGTGCCAGCAGTTACCGGGGACTCCCCCAAGAGACCCAGTACTTC
>-|TRBJ2-1|-|TRBV27
CASSPGNTAQEFF
TGTGCCAGCAGCCCCGGGAATACGGCTCAGGAGTTCTTC
>-|TRBJ2-1|-|TRBV25-1
CASRYASGDEQFF
TGTGCCAGCAGGTATGCCTCAGGGGATGAGCAGTTCTTC
>TRBD1|TRBJ1-2|once|TRBV7-9
CASSKAGTGTHLGYGYTF
TGTGCCAGCAGCAAGGCCGGGACAGGGACGCACTTGGGCTATGGCTACACCTTC
>-|TRBJ2-1|-|TRBV7-9
CASADRQYNEQFF
TGTGCCAGCGCCGACCGACAGTACAATGAGCAGTTCTTC
>-|TRBJ2-3|-|TRBV20-1
CSASSSGPTSTDTQYF
TGCAGTGCTAGTTCATCCGGACCCACTAGCACAGATACGCAGTATTTT
>TRBD2|TRBJ2-7|-|TRBV7-8
CASSSRAGRTSYEQYF
TGTGCCAGCAGCTCTAGGGCGGGGAGGACTAGCTACGAGCAGTACTTC
>-|TRBJ2-3|-|TRBV18
CASSGRGEDTQYF
TGTGCCAGCTCAGGAAGGGGTGAGGATACGCAGTATTTT
>-|TRBJ2-7|-|TRBV7-9
CASSVVSYEQYF
TGTGCCAGCAGCGTCGTGTCCTACGAGCAGTACTTC
>-|TRBJ2-7|-|TRBV27
CASSLTGLPTLSYEQYF
TGTGCCAGCAGTTTAACAGGGTTGCCGACTCTCTCCTACGAGCAGTACTTC
>-|TRBJ2-7|-|TRBV7-3
CASSLMPELPYEQYF
TGTGCCAGCAGCTTAATGCCGGAGCTACCCTACGAGCAGTACTTC
>-|TRBJ1-5|-|TRBV3-1
CASSHGVWSNQPQHF
TGTGCCAGCAGCCACGGGGTATGGAGCAATCAGCCCCAGCATTTT
>-|TRBJ1-2|-|TRBV29-1
CSIESADPYGYTF
TGCAGCATTGAATCGGCAGACCCCTATGGCTACACCTTC
>TRBD2|TRBJ2-7|-|TRBV15
CATSGGLAGSYEQYF
TGTGCCACCAGCGGGGGGCTAGCGGGTTCCTACGAGCAGTACTTC
>-|TRBJ2-3|-|TRBV24-1
CATSDVGGTDTQYF
TGTGCCACCAGTGATGTGGGGGGCACAGATACGCAGTATTTT
>-|TRBJ2-5|few|TRBV13
CASSLGQGETQYF
TGTGCCAGCAGCTTAGGGCAGGGAGAGACCCAGTACTTC
>-|TRBJ1-2|-|TRBV7-2
CASNQGGAYGYTF
TGTGCCAGCAACCAAGGGGGGGCCTATGGCTACACCTTC
>-|TRBJ2-7|-|TRBV12-5
CASGFTGTPGHEQYF
TGTGCTAGTGGTTTCACCGGGACCCCCGGCCACGAGCAGTACTTC
>-|TRBJ1-1|-|TRBV27
CASRWEAFF
TGTGCCAGCAGGTGGGAAGCTTTCTTT
>-|TRBJ2-5|once|TRBV6-5
CASSYLSGETQYF
TGTGCCAGCAGTTACCTTTCTGGGGAGACCCAGTACTTC